This TCR beta chain came from a study of T cell responses to AZD1222 COVID-19 vaccine. Of note for this clone: Its target is not known.

Clones were sequenced by immunoSEQ multiplex PCR, and TCRdb holds only the in-frame ones, with some missing. The sample has tens of thousands of clones, around 90% seen once. Study-level results: The study sampled repertoires only after the peak T cell response.

Germline CDR1 MNHEY, CDR2 SMNVEV (reference sequence). The V gene lost 3 bases and the J gene lost 0 bases, with 6 bases spanning the gap. This CDR3 is built from 14 residues. The rearrangement joins TRBV27 to TRBJ1-5; no clear D. The receptor was derived from an adult who received the AZD1222 COVID-19 vaccine. The sample here was peripheral blood, taken 28 days after the second AZD1222 dose. CDR3 DNA sequence: TGTGCCAGCAGTTTGGCAGATAGCAATCAGCCCCAGCATTTT. This encodes CASSLADSNQPQHF.